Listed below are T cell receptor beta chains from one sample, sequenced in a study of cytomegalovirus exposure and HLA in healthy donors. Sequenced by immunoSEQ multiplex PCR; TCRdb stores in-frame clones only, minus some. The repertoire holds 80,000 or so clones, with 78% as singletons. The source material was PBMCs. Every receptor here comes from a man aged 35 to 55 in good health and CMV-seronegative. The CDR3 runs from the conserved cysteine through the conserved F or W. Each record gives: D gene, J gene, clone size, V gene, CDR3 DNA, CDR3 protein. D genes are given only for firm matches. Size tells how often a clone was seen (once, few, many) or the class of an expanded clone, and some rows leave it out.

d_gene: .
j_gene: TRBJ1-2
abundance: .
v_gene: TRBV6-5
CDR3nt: TGTGCCAGCAGCCCCGTCTTAGGGGTCTATGGCTACACCTTC
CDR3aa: CASSPVLGVYGYTF

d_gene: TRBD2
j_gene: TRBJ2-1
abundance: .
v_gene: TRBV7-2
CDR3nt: TGTGCCAGCAGCCAGACTAGCGGGAGTGATGAGCAGTTCTTC
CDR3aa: CASSQTSGSDEQFF

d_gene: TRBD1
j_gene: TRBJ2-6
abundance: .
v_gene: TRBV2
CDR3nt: TGTGCCAGCAGGGGACAGGGGGCGGGTGGGGCCAACGTCCTGACTTTC
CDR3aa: CASRGQGAGGANVLTF

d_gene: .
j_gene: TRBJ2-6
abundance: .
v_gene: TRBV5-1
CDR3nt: TGCGCCAGCAGCTTGAAAGGGGTCGCTGGGGCCAACGTCCTGACTTTC
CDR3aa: CASSLKGVAGANVLTF

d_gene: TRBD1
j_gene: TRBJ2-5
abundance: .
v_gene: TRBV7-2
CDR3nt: TGTGCCAGCAGCACGGGACAGTACAGAGAGACCCAGTACTTC
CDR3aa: CASSTGQYRETQYF

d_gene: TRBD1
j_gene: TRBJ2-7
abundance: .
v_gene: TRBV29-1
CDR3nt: TGCAGCGCAGGGGACAGGTCCTACGAGCAGTACTTC
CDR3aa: CSAGDRSYEQYF

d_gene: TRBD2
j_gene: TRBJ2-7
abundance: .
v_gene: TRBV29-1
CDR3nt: TGCAGCGTTCGGACTAGCGGGAGGGCCGAGCAGTACTTC
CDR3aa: CSVRTSGRAEQYF

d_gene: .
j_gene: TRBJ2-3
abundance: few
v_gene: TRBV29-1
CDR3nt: TGCAGCGCCGAACCCCAGGGAAGGAGAACAGATACGCAGTATTTT
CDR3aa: CSAEPQGRRTDTQYF

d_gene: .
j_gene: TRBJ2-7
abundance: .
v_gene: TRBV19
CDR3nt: TGTGCCAGTAGTATGAGCGGCTCCTACGAGCAGTACTTC
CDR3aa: CASSMSGSYEQYF

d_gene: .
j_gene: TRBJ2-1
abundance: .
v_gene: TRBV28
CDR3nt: TGTGCCAGCAGTTTAAAACTCTACAATGAGCAGTTCTTC
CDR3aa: CASSLKLYNEQFF

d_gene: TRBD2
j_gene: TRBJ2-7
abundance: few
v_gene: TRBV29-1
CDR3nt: TGCAGCGTTGAAGGCGGGAGGGCCGACGAGCAGTACTTC
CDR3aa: CSVEGGRADEQYF

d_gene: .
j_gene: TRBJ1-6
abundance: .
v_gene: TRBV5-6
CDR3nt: TGTGCCAGCAGCTCGCCGGGTACCTATAATTCACCCCTCCACTTT
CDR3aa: CASSSPGTYNSPLHF

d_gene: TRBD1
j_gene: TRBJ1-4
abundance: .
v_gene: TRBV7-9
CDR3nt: TGTGCCAGCAGCCCCCGGACAGGACGACTGTTTTTT
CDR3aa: CASSPRTGRLFF

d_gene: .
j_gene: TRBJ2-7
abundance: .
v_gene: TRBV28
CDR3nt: TGTGCCAGCAGGCAAGACAATAGGCAGTACTTC
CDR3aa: CASRQDNRQYF

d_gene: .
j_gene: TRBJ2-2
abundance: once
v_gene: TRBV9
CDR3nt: TGTGCCAGCAGCGTAACGACTGGAGCGAACACCGGGGAGCTGTTTTTT
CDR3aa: CASSVTTGANTGELFF

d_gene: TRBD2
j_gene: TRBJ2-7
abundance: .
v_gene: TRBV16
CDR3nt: TGTGCCAGCAGCACGACTAGCGGGGGCTCCTACGAGCAGTACTTC
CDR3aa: CASSTTSGGSYEQYF

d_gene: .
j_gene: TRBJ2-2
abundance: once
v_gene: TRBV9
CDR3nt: TGTGCCAGCAGCGTAGACGGGTATGGTGACGGGGAGCTGTTTTTT
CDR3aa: CASSVDGYGDGELFF

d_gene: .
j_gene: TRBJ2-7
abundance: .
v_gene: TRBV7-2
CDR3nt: TGTGCCAGCAGCCTAGACAGGTTGGGCGAGCAGTACTTC
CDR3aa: CASSLDRLGEQYF

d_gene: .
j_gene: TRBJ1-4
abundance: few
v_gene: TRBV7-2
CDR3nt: TGTGCCAGCAGCTCCCTGGACAGTTGGGGAAAACTGTTTTTT
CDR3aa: CASSSLDSWGKLFF

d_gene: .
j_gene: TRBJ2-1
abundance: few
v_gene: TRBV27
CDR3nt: TGTGCCAGCAGTTTCTCCAGGTTCAATGAGCAGTTCTTC
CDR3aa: CASSFSRFNEQFF

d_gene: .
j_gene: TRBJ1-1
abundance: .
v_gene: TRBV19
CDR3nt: TGTGCCAGTAGCGAGGCATCTGTTGCAGCTTTCTTT
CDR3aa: CASSEASVAAFF

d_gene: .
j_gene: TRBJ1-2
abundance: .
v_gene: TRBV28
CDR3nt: TGTGCCAGCAGTTTTTCTGATGGCTACACCTTC
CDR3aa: CASSFSDGYTF

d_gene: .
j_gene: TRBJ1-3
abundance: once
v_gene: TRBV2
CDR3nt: TGTGCCAGCAGTGAACAGGGGTCAAGGGGAAACACCATATATTTT
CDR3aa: CASSEQGSRGNTIYF

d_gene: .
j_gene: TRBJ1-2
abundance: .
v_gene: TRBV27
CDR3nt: TGTGCCACCAAGACTGGACAGAGGTATGGCTACACCTTC
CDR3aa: CATKTGQRYGYTF

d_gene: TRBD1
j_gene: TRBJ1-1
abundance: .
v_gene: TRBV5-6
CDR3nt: TGTGCCAGCAGCTACTACGGCGCCGGGACAGGGAACACTGAAGCTTTCTTT
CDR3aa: CASSYYGAGTGNTEAFF

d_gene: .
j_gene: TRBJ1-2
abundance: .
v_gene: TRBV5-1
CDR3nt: TGCGCCAGCAGCTTGGGGCAGGGTGCGGAGGGCTACACCTTC
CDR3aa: CASSLGQGAEGYTF

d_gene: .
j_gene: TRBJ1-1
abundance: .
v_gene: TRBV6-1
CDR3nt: TGTGCCAGCAGTGAACCAGGTTTGAACACTGAAGCTTTCTTT
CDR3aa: CASSEPGLNTEAFF

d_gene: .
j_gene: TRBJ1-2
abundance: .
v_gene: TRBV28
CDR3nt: TGTGCCAGCAGCCGTGAGGACTATGGCTACACCTTC
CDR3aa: CASSREDYGYTF

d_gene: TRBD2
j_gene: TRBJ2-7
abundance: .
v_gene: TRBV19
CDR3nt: TGTGCCAGTAGTAAGCGGGATAATGGGCTCGAGCAGTACTTC
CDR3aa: CASSKRDNGLEQYF

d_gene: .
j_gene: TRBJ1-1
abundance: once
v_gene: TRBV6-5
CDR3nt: TGTGCCAGCAGCAACGCAGGGAGGACTGAAGCTTTCTTT
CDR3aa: CASSNAGRTEAFF

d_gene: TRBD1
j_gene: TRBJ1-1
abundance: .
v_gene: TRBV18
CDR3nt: TGTGCCAGCTCCCTAGACAGGGGGGACACTGAAGCTTTCTTT
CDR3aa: CASSLDRGDTEAFF

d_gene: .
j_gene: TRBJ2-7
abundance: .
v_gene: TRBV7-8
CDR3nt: TGTGCCAGCAGCTTAGGGGCTGCCTCCTACGAGCAGTACTTC
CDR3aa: CASSLGAASYEQYF

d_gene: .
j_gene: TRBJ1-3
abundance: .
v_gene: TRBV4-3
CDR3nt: TGCGCCAGTTCCGCGAGCTCTGGAAACACCATATATTTT
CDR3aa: CASSASSGNTIYF

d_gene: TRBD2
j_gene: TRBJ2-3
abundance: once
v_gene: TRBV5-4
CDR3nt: TGTGCCAGCAGCTCTGGGAGGGCTAGCGGGAACGCAGATACGCAGTATTTT
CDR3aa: CASSSGRASGNADTQYF

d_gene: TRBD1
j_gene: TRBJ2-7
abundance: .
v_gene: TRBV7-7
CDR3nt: TGTGCTAGCAGCTTAGGGACAGGGGATTCCTACGAGCAGTACTTC
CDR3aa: CASSLGTGDSYEQYF

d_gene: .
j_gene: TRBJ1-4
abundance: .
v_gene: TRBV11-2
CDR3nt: TGTGCCAGCAGCTTAGCGGGGGGAGTGGAAAAACTGTTTTTT
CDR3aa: CASSLAGGVEKLFF

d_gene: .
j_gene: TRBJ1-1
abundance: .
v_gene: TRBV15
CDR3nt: TGTGCCACCAGCAGAGACTTCAACACTGAAGCTTTCTTT
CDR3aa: CATSRDFNTEAFF

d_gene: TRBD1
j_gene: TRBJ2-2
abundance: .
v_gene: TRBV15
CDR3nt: TGTGCCACCAGCAGAGGGACAGGGGTATTGTCCGGGGAGCTGTTTTTT
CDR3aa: CATSRGTGVLSGELFF

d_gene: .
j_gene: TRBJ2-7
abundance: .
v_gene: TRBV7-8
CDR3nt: TGTGCCAGCAGCTTATCTGGGGACAAAACCTACGAGCAGTACTTC
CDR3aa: CASSLSGDKTYEQYF

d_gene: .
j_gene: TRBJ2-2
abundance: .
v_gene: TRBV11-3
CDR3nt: TGTGCCAGCAGCCAACATACAGGGGAGGACGGGGAGCTGTTTTTT
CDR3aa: CASSQHTGEDGELFF

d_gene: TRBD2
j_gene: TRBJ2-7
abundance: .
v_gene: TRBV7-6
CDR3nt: TGTGCCAGCAGCTTAGGACTAGCGGGGCCCTCCTACGAGCAGTACTTC
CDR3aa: CASSLGLAGPSYEQYF

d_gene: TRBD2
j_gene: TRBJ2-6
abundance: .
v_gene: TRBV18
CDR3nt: TGTGCCAGCTCGAGTAGCGGGAGAACTGCTGGGGCCAACGTCCTGACTTTC
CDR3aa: CASSSSGRTAGANVLTF

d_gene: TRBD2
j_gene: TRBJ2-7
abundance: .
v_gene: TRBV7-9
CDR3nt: TGTGCCAGCAGCTTAGGAACGGGAGGAGGCGAGCAGTACTTC
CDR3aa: CASSLGTGGGEQYF

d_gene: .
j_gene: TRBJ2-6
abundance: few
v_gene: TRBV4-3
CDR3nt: TGCGCCAGCAGCCAAGATCTGACTCACCCCGGTGGGGCCAACGTCCTGACTTTC
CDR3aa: CASSQDLTHPGGANVLTF

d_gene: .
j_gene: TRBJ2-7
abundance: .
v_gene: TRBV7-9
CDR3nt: TGTGCCAGCAGCTTAGCGGGCGGGGGCAAGCAGTACTTC
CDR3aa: CASSLAGGGKQYF

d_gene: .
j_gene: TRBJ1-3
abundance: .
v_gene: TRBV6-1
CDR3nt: TGTGCCACTCGACAAGCTCTCTCTGGAAACACCATATATTTT
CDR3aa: CATRQALSGNTIYF

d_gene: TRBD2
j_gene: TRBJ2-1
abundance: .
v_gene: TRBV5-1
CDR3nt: TGCGCCAGCATCCTCGGCGAGACTAGCGGCTACAATGAGCAGTTCTTC
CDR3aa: CASILGETSGYNEQFF

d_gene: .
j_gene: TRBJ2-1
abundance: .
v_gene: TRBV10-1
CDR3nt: TGCGCCAGCAGAGATTTCGGACAGTCCCTCAATGAGCAGTTCTTC
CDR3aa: CASRDFGQSLNEQFF

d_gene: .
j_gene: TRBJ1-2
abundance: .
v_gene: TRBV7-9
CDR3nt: TGTGCCAGCAGCTTCGAGGGAGTCTATGGCTACACCTTC
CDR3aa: CASSFEGVYGYTF